The clone carrying this T cell receptor (beta chain) appeared a few times. The PCR had 60 Vbeta and 13 Jbeta primers. Method: immunoSEQ multiplex PCR; TCRdb's copy keeps in-frame clones and lacks some. The data contain 150,000 or so clones, more than 70% of them seen just once; the ten biggest clones take up roughly 4.7%. This specimen belongs to a study of cytomegalovirus exposure and HLA in healthy donors. The germline gives CDR1 LGHNA, CDR2 YNFKEQ. Losses at the gene ends were 0 bases for V and 4 bases for J; bases not matched to a gene: 1. This CDR3 comprises 14 residues. This TCR was sampled from a woman in her forties or fifties in good health and CMV-seropositive. The chain recombines TRBV4-2 with TRBJ2-5, with TRBD2 identical over 8 bases. Sequencing input: PBMCs. The CDR3 DNA reads as TGTGCCAGCAGCCAAGACGCGGGAGGAGAGACCCAGTACTTC. Translating gives CASSQDAGGETQYF.